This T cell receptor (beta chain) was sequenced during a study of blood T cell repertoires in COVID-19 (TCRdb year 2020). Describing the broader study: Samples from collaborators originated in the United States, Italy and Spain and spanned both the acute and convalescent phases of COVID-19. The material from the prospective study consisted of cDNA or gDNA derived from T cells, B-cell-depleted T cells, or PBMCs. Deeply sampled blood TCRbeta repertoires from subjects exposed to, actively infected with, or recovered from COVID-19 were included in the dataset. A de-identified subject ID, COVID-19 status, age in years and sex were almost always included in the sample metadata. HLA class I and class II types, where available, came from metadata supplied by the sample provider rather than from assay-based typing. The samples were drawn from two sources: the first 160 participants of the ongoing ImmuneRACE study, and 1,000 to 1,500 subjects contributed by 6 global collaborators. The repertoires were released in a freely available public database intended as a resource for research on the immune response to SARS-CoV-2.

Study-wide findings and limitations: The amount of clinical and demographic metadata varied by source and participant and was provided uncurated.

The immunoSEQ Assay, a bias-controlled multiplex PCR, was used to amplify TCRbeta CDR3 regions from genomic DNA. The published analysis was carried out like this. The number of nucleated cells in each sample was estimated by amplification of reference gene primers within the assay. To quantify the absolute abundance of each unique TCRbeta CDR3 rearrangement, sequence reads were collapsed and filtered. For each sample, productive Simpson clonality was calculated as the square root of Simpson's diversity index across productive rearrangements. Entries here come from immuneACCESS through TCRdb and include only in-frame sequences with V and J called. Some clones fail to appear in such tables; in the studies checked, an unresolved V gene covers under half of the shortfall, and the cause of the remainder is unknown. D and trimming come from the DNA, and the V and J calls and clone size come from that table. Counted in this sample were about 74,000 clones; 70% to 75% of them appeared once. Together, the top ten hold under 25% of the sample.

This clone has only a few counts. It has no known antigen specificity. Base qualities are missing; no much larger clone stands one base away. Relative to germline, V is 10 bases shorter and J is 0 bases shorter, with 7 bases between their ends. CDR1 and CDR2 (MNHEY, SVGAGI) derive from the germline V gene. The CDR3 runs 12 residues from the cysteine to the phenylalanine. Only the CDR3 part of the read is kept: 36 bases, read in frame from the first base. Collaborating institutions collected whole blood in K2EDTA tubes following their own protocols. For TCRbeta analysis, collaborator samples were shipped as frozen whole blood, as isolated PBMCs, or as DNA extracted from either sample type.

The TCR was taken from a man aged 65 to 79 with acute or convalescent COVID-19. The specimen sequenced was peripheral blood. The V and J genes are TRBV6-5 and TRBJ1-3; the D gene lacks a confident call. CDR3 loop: CATRSSGNTIYF. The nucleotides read TGTGCCACTCGGAGCTCTGGAAACACCATATATTTT.